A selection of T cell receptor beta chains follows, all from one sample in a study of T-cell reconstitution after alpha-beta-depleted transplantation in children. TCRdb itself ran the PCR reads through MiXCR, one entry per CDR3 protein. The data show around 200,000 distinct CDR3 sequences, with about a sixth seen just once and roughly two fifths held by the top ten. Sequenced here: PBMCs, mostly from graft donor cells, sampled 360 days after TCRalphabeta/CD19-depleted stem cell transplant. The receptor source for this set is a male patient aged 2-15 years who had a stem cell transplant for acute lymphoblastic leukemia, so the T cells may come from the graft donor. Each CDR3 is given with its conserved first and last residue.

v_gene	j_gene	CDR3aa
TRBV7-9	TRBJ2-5	CASSLRNGETQYF
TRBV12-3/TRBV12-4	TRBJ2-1	CASSFRQGLGNEQFF
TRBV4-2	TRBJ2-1	CASSQAKGLAGSQSSYNEQFF
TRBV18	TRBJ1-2	CASSPLRGYGYTF
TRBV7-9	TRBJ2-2	CASSSSGSGELFF
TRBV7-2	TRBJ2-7	CASSLVGGSSYEQYF
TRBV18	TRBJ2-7	CASSPRTGEFVSQYF
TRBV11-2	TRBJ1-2	CASSFSGTGFFGYTF
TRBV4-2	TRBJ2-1	CASSQDRGGFDNEQFF
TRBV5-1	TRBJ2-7	CASSFREVASYEQYF
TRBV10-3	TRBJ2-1	CAIQSGGVEQFF
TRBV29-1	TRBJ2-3	CSVDGAGGDTQYF
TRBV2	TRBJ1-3	CASTGRPDTIYF
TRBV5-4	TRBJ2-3	CASSLLATDTQYF
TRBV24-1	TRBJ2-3	CATSDPRQVGPSDTQYF
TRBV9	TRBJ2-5	CASSVTTSGAYQETQYF
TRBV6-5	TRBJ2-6	CASSSGQGTFSGANVLTF
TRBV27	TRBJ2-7	CASSPGQLYEQYF
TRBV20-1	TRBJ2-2	CSAPKGSTGELFF
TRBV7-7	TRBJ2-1	CASSLWTSGGRLEQFF
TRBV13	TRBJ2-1	CASSLGPGGFF
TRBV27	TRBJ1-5	CASSLWGRSNQPQHF
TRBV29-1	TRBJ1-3	CSVLVGQGAAGNTIYF
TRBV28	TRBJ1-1	CASSSHIPTGGGAFF
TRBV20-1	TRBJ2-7	CSAPPPTGQGTYEQYF
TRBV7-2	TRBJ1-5	CASSYIGGAGQPQHF
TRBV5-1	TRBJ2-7	CASSLDSGSSEQYF
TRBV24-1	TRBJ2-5	CATSDGGGQGLHF